These T cell receptor beta chains were read from a single sample in a study of T cells after yellow fever vaccination. From the 5' RACE reads, TCRdb called clonotypes with MiXCR, one entry per CDR3 protein. The sample has some 500,000 distinct CDR3 sequences; roughly 14% are singletons. The sequences come from PBMCs, collected on the day of the yellow fever booster vaccination. The receptors here all came from a man younger than 45 who received the YFV17D yellow fever vaccine. Both conserved end residues are part of each CDR3. A D gene is named only where the DNA matches it firmly. Some rows mark clone size as missing; the rest say once, few, many or name a class of expanded clone.

V gene	J gene	D gene	clone size	CDR3 DNA	CDR3 protein
TRBV15	TRBJ2-1	TRBD2	few	TGTGCCACCAAAAGATCTAGCGGGGCTTCCTACAATGAGCAGTTCTTC	CATKRSSGASYNEQFF
TRBV5-1	TRBJ2-1	.	many	TGCGCCAGCAGCCCTCCCGATGCTTTCAATGAGCAGTTCTTC	CASSPPDAFNEQFF
TRBV30	TRBJ2-2	.	.	TGTGCCTGGAGCGGGAGTTGGGAGCTGTTTTTT	CAWSGSWELFF
TRBV11-2	TRBJ2-3	.	.	TGTGCCAGCAGCTTAGAGGCTAGCACCCCTGTGAGGGATACGCAGTATTTT	CASSLEASTPVRDTQYF
TRBV10-3	TRBJ2-1	.	few	TGTGCCATCAGTGGGGTCTCTTACAATGAGCAGTTCTTC	CAISGVSYNEQFF
TRBV5-4	TRBJ2-1	TRBD2	few	TGTGCCAGCAGCCATAGCGGGAGCACCTACAATGAGCAGTTCTTC	CASSHSGSTYNEQFF
TRBV7-9	TRBJ2-4	.	few	TGTGCCAGCAGCTTAGTTGTTCAGACGATAGCCAAAAACATTCAGTACTTC	CASSLVVQTIAKNIQYF
TRBV20-1	TRBJ2-7	TRBD1	few	TGCAGTGCTAGAGAACTTAATACAGGGGGCGGGTACGAGCAGTACTTC	CSARELNTGGGYEQYF
TRBV29-1	TRBJ2-1	.	.	TGCAGCGCACAGGACTACTCCTACAATGAGCAGTTCTTC	CSAQDYSYNEQFF
TRBV7-2	TRBJ2-5	TRBD1	many	TGTGCCAGCAGCCTTACCGGGACAGAGTACCAAGAGACCCAGTACTTC	CASSLTGTEYQETQYF
TRBV3-1	TRBJ2-2	.	.	TGTGCCAGCACCTCATTGACTACGAGCACCGGGGAGCTGTTTTTT	CASTSLTTSTGELFF
TRBV29-1	TRBJ2-7	.	.	TGCAGCGCTTCTAGCTCCGCCTACGAGCAGTACTTC	CSASSSAYEQYF
TRBV27	TRBJ1-4	.	.	TGTGCCAGCAGTTTTGGGCTGACTAATGAAAAACTGTTTTTT	CASSFGLTNEKLFF
TRBV20-1	TRBJ2-1	TRBD1	.	TGCAGTGCTACCCGGACAGGGGGCCCCCTTGATGAGCAGTTCTTC	CSATRTGGPLDEQFF
TRBV30	TRBJ2-3	.	few	TGTGCCTGGAGTTTCACAGATACGCAGTATTTT	CAWSFTDTQYF
TRBV5-1	TRBJ2-3	TRBD2	few	TGCGCCAGCAGCAACGTAGCGGGAAGTGGCACAGATACGCAGTATTTT	CASSNVAGSGTDTQYF
TRBV5-1	TRBJ2-7	.	few	TGCGCCAGCAGCGCGGGGACTTCTTACGAGCAGTACTTC	CASSAGTSYEQYF
TRBV20-1	TRBJ2-5	.	.	TGCAGTGCTAGAGATGGGTTTGGGGGCATAGAGACCCAGTACTTC	CSARDGFGGIETQYF
TRBV6-1	TRBJ2-7	.	.	TGTGCCAGCAGAGTCGGGACTTCTATTTACGAGCAGTACTTC	CASRVGTSIYEQYF
TRBV6-2/TRBV6-3	TRBJ2-2	.	.	TGTGCCAGCACCCTTGGGGGATTGAACACCGGGGAGCTGTTTTTT	CASTLGGLNTGELFF
TRBV7-9	TRBJ2-1	TRBD1	.	TGTGCCAGCAGAACGGGACAGCTCAGCAATGAGCAGTTCTTC	CASRTGQLSNEQFF
TRBV5-6	TRBJ2-2	.	.	TGTGCCAGCAGCTTGGTCTCTCAGGGCGGACGGGAGCTGTTTTTT	CASSLVSQGGRELFF
TRBV7-9	TRBJ1-2	.	.	TGTGCCAGCAGGGACGGAGGGGGTGGCTACACCTTC	CASRDGGGGYTF
TRBV29-1	TRBJ2-3	TRBD1	.	TGCAGCGTTGAATGGACGGGACAGGGGTTGTCAGATACGCAGTATTTT	CSVEWTGQGLSDTQYF
TRBV20-1	TRBJ2-1	TRBD2	.	TGCAGTGCTAGGGGGGGGACTAGGGCCCAAGTGGGACAGTTCTTC	CSARGGTRAQVGQFF
TRBV5-4	TRBJ2-1	TRBD2	.	TGTGCCAGCAGCGGGCGGACTAGCGGGCGTTACAATGAGCAGTTCTTC	CASSGRTSGRYNEQFF
TRBV24-1	TRBJ2-3	.	.	TGTGCCACCAGTGGCAGGGCTGGCACAGATACGCAGTATTTT	CATSGRAGTDTQYF
TRBV12-3/TRBV12-4	TRBJ1-5	.	once	TGTGCCAGCAGTCCTGGGGTCAACAATCAGCCCCAGCATTTT	CASSPGVNNQPQHF
TRBV28	TRBJ2-3	.	.	TGTGCCAGCAGTCTAACGGATAGGGGCACAGATACGCAGTATTTT	CASSLTDRGTDTQYF
TRBV3-1	TRBJ2-1	.	many	TGTGCCAGCAGTCAGGCCTACAATGAGCAGTTCTTC	CASSQAYNEQFF
TRBV30	TRBJ1-2	TRBD1	few	TGTGCCTGGAGTCAAGGGACAGAGCATGGCTACACCTTC	CAWSQGTEHGYTF
TRBV5-5	TRBJ2-6	.	.	TGTGCCAGCGCTTTTTCTAGCGACACTTGGGGCAACGTCCTGACTTTC	CASAFSSDTWGNVLTF
TRBV6-1	TRBJ2-5	TRBD2	.	TGTGCCAGCTCTAGTAGCGGGATTCGCGAGACCCAGTACTTC	CASSSSGIRETQYF
TRBV6-5	TRBJ2-4	.	few	TGTGCCAGCACTTCGGGTTTCCGAACAGACATTCAGTACTTC	CASTSGFRTDIQYF
TRBV9	TRBJ2-7	.	few	TGTGCCAGCAGCGTAGCAGTAGGGAGCAGGGGCACCTACGAGCAGTACTTC	CASSVAVGSRGTYEQYF
TRBV5-4	TRBJ2-2	.	few	TGTGCCAGCAGCTACGACAGAACGAACACCGGGGAGCTGTTTTTT	CASSYDRTNTGELFF
TRBV7-2	TRBJ2-2	TRBD2	few	TGTGCCAGCAGCTCACAAGCGGGAGGGACCGGGGAGCTGTTTTTT	CASSSQAGGTGELFF
TRBV28	TRBJ2-1	.	few	TGTGCCAGCAGTTTGGTGGGAGTGGGGAATGAGCAGTTCTTC	CASSLVGVGNEQFF
TRBV20-1	TRBJ2-5	TRBD2	.	TGCAGTGCTAGGGCGGGAGGTAATCAAGAGACCCAGTACTTC	CSARAGGNQETQYF
TRBV19	TRBJ1-4	.	.	TGTGCCAGTAGTAACACAGGGACAAATGAAAAACTGTTTTTT	CASSNTGTNEKLFF
TRBV7-8	TRBJ2-3	.	few	TGTGCCAGCAGCTTAGCAGGAGGTAGCCGGTATTTT	CASSLAGGSRYF
TRBV12-3/TRBV12-4	TRBJ2-2	.	.	TGTGCCAGCTCGTCCGCGGGAAATTCCGGGGAGCTGTTTTTT	CASSSAGNSGELFF
TRBV11-2	TRBJ2-5	.	.	TGTGCCAGCGGACCGTTGGGAGGAGGGGTAGAGACCCAGTACTTC	CASGPLGGGVETQYF
TRBV15	TRBJ2-3	.	few	TGTGCCACCAGCACCTACAGGGCAGATACGCAGTATTTT	CATSTYRADTQYF
TRBV27	TRBJ1-6	.	.	TGTGCCAGCAGTCCCAAACCGGGCCTTAATTCACCCCTCCACTTT	CASSPKPGLNSPLHF
TRBV6-5	TRBJ2-7	.	.	TGTGCCAGCAGTTACTCGGCAGGGGCGGGCCTTCCCTACGAGCAGTACTTC	CASSYSAGAGLPYEQYF
TRBV29-1	TRBJ2-5	TRBD1	few	TGCAGCGTTGGGACAGGGCAAGAGACCCAGTACTTC	CSVGTGQETQYF
TRBV28	TRBJ2-5	.	.	TGTGCCAGCAGATTAGGAGAGACCCAGTACTTC	CASRLGETQYF
TRBV5-4	TRBJ2-1	.	.	TGTGCCAGCAGCTTGGGAGGGAGGAATAACAATGAGCAGTTCTTC	CASSLGGRNNNEQFF
TRBV7-3	TRBJ1-4	.	few	TGTGCCAGCAGCTTAAATGGGGGCAGGAATGAAAAACTGTTTTTT	CASSLNGGRNEKLFF
TRBV5-1	TRBJ1-1	.	.	TGCGCCAGCAGCTTTTCGACAGCCACTGAAGCTTTCTTT	CASSFSTATEAFF
TRBV3-1	TRBJ2-7	.	many	TGTGCCAGCAGCTGGGGGTCGAACTACGAGCAGTACTTC	CASSWGSNYEQYF
TRBV4-2	TRBJ2-2	.	.	TGTGCCAGCAGCCCCCCTAGCGCTGCCGGGGAGCTGTTTTTT	CASSPPSAAGELFF
TRBV29-1	TRBJ2-3	TRBD2	.	TGCAGCGTTGGAGCGGGAGCTATGACAGATACGCAGTATTTT	CSVGAGAMTDTQYF